The 16 T cell receptor beta chains given below trace back to one sample, sequenced in a study of OX40 agonist ivuxolimab in advanced cancers. Sequencing was performed with immunoSEQ multiplex PCR; in TCRdb, only in-frame clones are kept and a portion is missing. Among 70,000 to 80,000 clones listed, approximately 86% were seen once. The input for sequencing was CD4+ or CD8+ T cells sorted from blood, taken in a trial of the OX40 agonist ivuxolimab. These receptors all stem from an adult with an advanced solid tumor such as melanoma, head and neck, liver or kidney cancer.

The table lists this clone with a count of one. J is TRBJ2-7 and V is TRBV5-4, with TRBD1 matching 9 bases. J gave up 4 bases and V 2 bases, and 7 bases lay outside the gene matches. The CDR3 length is 15 residues. The germline V gene has CDR1 SGHNT and CDR2 YYREEE (reference sequence). The CDR3 coding sequence is TGTGCCAGCAGCTTACCGGGACAGGGAACGTACGAGCAGTACTTC. This translates into CASSLPGQGTYEQYF.

V is TRBV9 and J is TRBJ1-3; 7 positions match TRBD1. The germline CDR1 and CDR2 sequences are SGDLS and YYNGEE. The CDR3 loop spans 15 amino acids. Losses at the gene ends were 4 bases for V and 4 bases for J; bases not matched to a gene: 8. The CDR3 DNA reads as TGTGCCAGCAGCCAAAGGGGGCAGGGGGGAAACACCATATATTTT. Translating gives CASSQRGQGGNTIYF.

The chain uses TRBV2 and TRBJ2-2; 8 bases agree with TRBD1. V shed 4 bases, J shed 5 bases, and the junction held 6 bases outside the gene matches. Germline CDR1 SNHLY, CDR2 FYNNEI. The CDR3 is made up of 15 amino acids. CDR3 in DNA: TGTGCCAGCAGTGGAGACAGGGGTTATACCGGGGAGCTGTTTTTT. The encoded protein is CASSGDRGYTGELFF. Together with reference TRBV2 and TRBJ2-2, the CDR3 gives the full variable domain: EPEVTQTPSHQVTQMGQEVILRCVPISNHLYFYWYRQILGQKVEFLVSFYNNEISEKSEIFDDQFSVERPDGSNFTLKIRSTKLEDSAMYFCASSGDRGYTGELFFGEGSRLTVL.

V is TRBV6-5 and J is TRBJ2-1, with no clear D. Trimming pared 5 bases from V and 7 bases from J, leaving 15 bases between. The V gene's germline CDR1 is MNHEY and CDR2 SVGAGI. CDR3 length equals 14 residues. The CDR3 nucleotides are TGTGCCAGCAGTCAACCTTCGTTAGGAAATGAGCAGTTCTTC. It encodes CASSQPSLGNEQFF.

The chain links TRBV11-1 to TRBJ2-2; 12 bases are shared with TRBD2. This CDR3 is built from 15 residues. Germline CDR1 SGHAT, CDR2 FQDESV (reference sequence). The ends lost 5 bases at V and 6 bases at J; junction bases unmatched: 4. The CDR3 loop reads CASSPSGRVSGELFF. Written as DNA, the CDR3 is TGTGCCAGCAGCCCTAGCGGGAGGGTCTCCGGGGAGCTGTTTTTT.

The chain carries TRBV18 and TRBJ1-2; 8 bases match TRBD1. V dropped 5 bases and J dropped 8; count of bases not matched to a gene: 10. Germline values: CDR1 KGHSH, CDR2 LQKENI. The CDR3 spans 14 residues. CDR3 protein: CASSSYQTGEGYTF. The CDR3 DNA reads TGTGCCAGCTCATCTTACCAGACAGGGGAGGGCTACACCTTC.

J is TRBJ1-2 and V is TRBV28, with D possibly TRBD1 on 5 matching bases. The CDR3 has 15 amino acids. The germline V gene has CDR1 MDHEN and CDR2 SYDVKM. Trimming shortened V by 1 base and J by 4 bases, and 13 bases separated the two germline ends. Here the CDR3 DNA reads TGTGCCAGCAGTTTATCCTCAGGGCGACCCTATGGCTACACCTTC. The encoded protein is CASSLSSGRPYGYTF.

This chain joins TRBV27 and TRBJ1-5; 9 nucleotides agree with TRBD1. Germline V gene sequence: CDR1 MNHEY, CDR2 SMNVEV (reference sequence). The junction had 6 bases not matched to a gene; V was cut back by 6 bases and J by 3 bases. The CDR3 sequence is 15 residues long. The DNA for the CDR3 is TGTGCCAGCAGGCCGGGACAGGGCGACAATCAGCCCCAGCATTTT. Translating gives CASRPGQGDNQPQHF.

This clone is labeled as medium-sized. V is TRBV29-1 and J is TRBJ1-1; TRBD1 might be the D (6 bases). Trimming stripped 6 bases from V and 5 bases from J, with 13 bases between. The CDR3 extends over 12 amino acids. The V gene's germline CDR1 is SQVTM and CDR2 ANQGSEA. CDR3: CSVLPTGTEAFF. The CDR3 DNA is TGCAGCGTACTCCCTACAGGGACTGAAGCTTTCTTT.

The chain has TRBV2 and TRBJ2-2, with 10 bases aligning to TRBD2. The CDR3 has 16 residues. J lost 4 bases, V lost 6 bases, and 8 bases had no gene match. Germline CDR1 and CDR2: SNHLY and FYNNEI. The CDR3 sequence: CASSLGLAGGTGELFF. In DNA form, the CDR3 reads TGTGCCAGCAGCCTCGGGTTAGCGGGGGGCACCGGGGAGCTGTTTTTT.

The chain joins TRBV5-1 to TRBJ2-7; possibly TRBD1 for D (6 bases). This CDR3 region has 14 residues. The germline V and J ends were trimmed by 5 bases and 0 bases, with 12 bases remaining between them. Germline V gene data show CDR1 as SGHRS and CDR2 as YFSETQ. The CDR3 sequence: CASRRDTSSYEQYF. DNA for the CDR3: TGCGCCAGCAGACGGGACACCAGCTCCTACGAGCAGTACTTC.

The chain is built from TRBV6-6 and TRBJ2-2, with D possibly being TRBD2 (7 bases). The CDR3 is 15 amino acids. Trimming took 6 bases from V and 4 from J, leaving 15 bases between them. The germline V gene encodes CDR1 MNHNY and CDR2 SVGAGI (reference sequence). The CDR3 is CASRKQGGSTGELFF. The CDR3, as DNA: TGTGCCAGCAGGAAACAGGGAGGGAGCACCGGGGAGCTGTTTTTT.

This clone was seen a single time. CDR3 DNA sequence: TGTGCCTGGAGGGGGATGGCGAACACCGGGGAGCTGTTTTTT. Its protein is CAWRGMANTGELFF. The chain recombines TRBV30 with TRBJ2-2, with D uncertain. The CDR3 contains 14 residues. The V and J ends lost 3 bases and 0 bases respectively, with 8 bases between them. Germline loops: CDR1 GTSNPN, CDR2 SVGIG (reference sequence). Full variable domain (remainder filled in from reference TRBV30 and TRBJ2-2): SQTIHQWPATLVQPVGSPLSLECTVEGTSNPNLYWYRQAAGRGLQLLFYSVGIGQISSEVPQNLSASRPQDRQFILSSKKLLLSDSGFYLCAWRGMANTGELFFGEGSRLTVL.

CDR3 nucleotides: TGTGCCAGCAGCCCCGACCTCGCCGGCTACACCTTC. Amino acids: CASSPDLAGYTF. V gene TRBV11-1 combines with J gene TRBJ1-2, with unresolved D. V dropped 5 bases and J dropped 8 bases, with 12 bases sitting between them. CDR3 length equals 12 residues. The germline V gene has CDR1 SGHAT and CDR2 FQDESV (reference sequence).

There are a few counts of this clone. The chain couples TRBV19 to TRBJ1-5, with a tentative D call TRBD1 (5 bases). Per germline, CDR1 LNHDA and CDR2 SQIVND (reference sequence). This CDR3 has 16 residues. Trimming pared 6 bases from V and 2 bases from J, leaving 17 bases between. DNA for the CDR3: TGTGCCAGTAGCTACGGACACTCGGGGGGCAATCAGCCCCAGCATTTT. This encodes CASSYGHSGGNQPQHF.

Concerning this clone: This sample includes further DNA sequences coding for the same CDR3. The chain uses TRBV11-3 and TRBJ2-3, with D unresolved. The germline V gene has CDR1 SGHNT and CDR2 YENEEA. This CDR3 is 13 amino acids long. Trimming took 3 bases from V and 2 from J, leaving 6 bases between them. As DNA, the CDR3 is TGTGCCAGCAGCTTCGAGTCCACAGATACGCAGTATTTT. Translation gives CASSFESTDTQYF. The variable domain in full, with the rest retrieved from reference TRBV11-3 and TRBJ2-3, is EAGVVQSPRYKIIEKKQPVAFWCNPISGHNTLYWYLQNLGQGPELLIRYENEEAVDDSQLPKDRFSAERLKGVDSTLKIQPAELGDSAVYLCASSFESTDTQYFGPGTRLTVL.